This record covers a single T cell receptor (beta chain). This entry is derived from a study of blood T cell repertoires in COVID-19. One Seattle source followed patients from active infection through their disease course. CDR1 and CDR2 (germline): SGHRS, YFSETQ. This CDR3 contains 16 residues. With 4 bases clipped from V and 3 bases from J, the junction kept 8 bases outside the gene matches. The table came from immunoSEQ multiplex PCR; TCRdb's copy has only in-frame clones and leaves some out. The repertoire holds some 220,000 clones, about nine tenths seen once, with more than 0.65% in the top ten. Sample: peripheral blood. The chain combines TRBV5-1 with TRBJ2-7; 12 bases agree with TRBD1. The receptor's source is a man between 25 and 39 years old with COVID-19, enrolled during active disease. The CDR3 loop reads CASSQAGTGGIYEQYF. Here the CDR3 DNA reads TGCGCCAGCAGCCAGGCAGGGACAGGGGGCATCTACGAGCAGTACTTC.